The 7 T cell receptor beta chains presented below share a single source sample, sequenced in a study of blood T cell repertoires in COVID-19. Assay used: immunoSEQ multiplex PCR; TCRdb lists only in-frame clones, some missing. The sample contains over 350,000 clones, approximately 89% of which appear only once. The specimen sequenced was PBMCs or T cells enriched from blood (not recorded which). Source of these receptors: a woman aged 40 to 49 who had been exposed to COVID-19.

The chain has TRBV11-3 and TRBJ2-3, with 10 bases fitting TRBD2. V was pared by 8 bases and J by 7 bases, with 3 bases of the junction left unmatched. Looked up from germline, CDR1 is SGHNT and CDR2 is YENEEA. The CDR3 extends over 12 amino acids. CDR3 sequence (DNA): TGTGCCAGCGGAGCGGGAGGGTATACGCAGTATTTT. This gives the protein CASGAGGYTQYF. Complete variable domain (other parts from reference TRBV11-3 and TRBJ2-3): EAGVVQSPRYKIIEKKQPVAFWCNPISGHNTLYWYLQNLGQGPELLIRYENEEAVDDSQLPKDRFSAERLKGVDSTLKIQPAELGDSAVYLCASGAGGYTQYFGPGTRLTVL.

The rearrangement uses TRBV6-6 and TRBJ1-1; D gene uncertain. Between the trimmed V and J ends, which lost 1 base and 3 bases, there was a span of 9 bases. This CDR3 contains 14 residues. Germline V gene sequence: CDR1 MNHNY, CDR2 SVGAGI (reference sequence). CDR3: CASSYWESDTEAFF. The CDR3 region has the DNA TGTGCCAGCAGTTACTGGGAGTCGGACACTGAAGCTTTCTTT.

This clone was seen only once. Written as DNA, the CDR3 is TGTGCCAGCAGCCTGGGACTAGCGGGACGAGTCCAAGAGACCCAGTACTTC. Its translation is CASSLGLAGRVQETQYF. The gene calls are TRBV7-2 and TRBJ2-5, with TRBD2 matching over 13 bases. The V segment lost 5 bases and the J segment 1 base; nucleotides outside the gene matches: 7. CDR1 and CDR2 from the germline V gene are SGHTA and FQGNSA. This CDR3 has 17 amino acids. The complete variable domain, with remaining parts taken from reference TRBV7-2 and TRBJ2-5, reads GAGVSQSPSNKVTEKGKDVELRCDPISGHTALYWYRQSLGQGLEFLIYFQGNSAPDKSGLPSDRFSAERTGGSVSTLTIQRTQQEDSAVYLCASSLGLAGRVQETQYFGPGTRLLVL.

The chain recombines TRBV10-3 with TRBJ1-5; D unclear. V was pared by 0 bases and J by 0 bases, with 12 bases between. This CDR3 is built from 17 residues. Germline values: CDR1 ENHRY, CDR2 SYGVKD. DNA for the CDR3: TGTGCCATCAGTGAGTCCGGCGGCAGAAGTAGCAATCAGCCCCAGCATTTT. As protein: CAISESGGRSSNQPQHF.

The chain couples TRBV29-1 to TRBJ1-1, with no clear D. Trimming took 6 bases from V and 0 from J, leaving 17 bases between them. In germline, CDR1 is SQVTM, CDR2 ANQGSEA. The CDR3 spans 15 residues. The CDR3 protein is CSVGLLGRLNTEAFF. CDR3 DNA: TGCAGCGTGGGTCTTCTAGGGAGACTGAACACTGAAGCTTTCTTT.

The V call is TRBV6-5, the J call TRBJ1-2; possible D gene TRBD1, 5 bases. This CDR3 has 15 amino acids. CDR1 is MNHEY and CDR2 is SVGAGI in the germline V gene. V was shortened by 0 bases and J by 4 bases, with 12 bases between the two germline ends. The CDR3 nucleotides are TGTGCCAGCAGTTACTCGGGGCGGGGTACCTATGGCTACACCTTC. It is translated as CASSYSGRGTYGYTF.

The chain joins TRBV13 to TRBJ2-5, with a tentative D call TRBD2 (6 bases). Trimming removed 3 bases at V and 0 bases at J, with 11 bases between. The germline V gene has CDR1 PRHDT and CDR2 FYEKMQ (reference sequence). The CDR3 loop spans 15 amino acids. CDR3 sequence reads: CASSFGGKNQETQYF. DNA of the CDR3: TGTGCCAGCAGCTTCGGCGGGAAAAACCAAGAGACCCAGTACTTC. The entire variable domain, with the rest obtained from reference TRBV13 and TRBJ2-5, is as follows: AAGVIQSPRHLIKEKRETATLKCYPIPRHDTVYWYQQGPGQDPQFLISFYEKMQSDKGSIPDRFSAQQFSDYHSELNMSSLELGDSALYFCASSFGGKNQETQYFGPGTRLLVL.